The 20 T cell receptor beta chains below come from one sample, sequenced in a study of control samples from healthy donors and cancer patients. Method: immunoSEQ multiplex PCR; TCRdb's copy keeps in-frame clones and lacks some. The profile covers roughly 170,000 clones, with around 92% appearing a single time and approximately 2% taken by the ten largest. The sequenced sample was blood. Receptors were obtained from a woman aged 35 to 49 in good health.

This chain joins TRBV7-9 and TRBJ2-7; 8 nucleotides agree with TRBD1. The CDR3 covers 15 residues. V trimming: 4 bases; J trimming: 0 bases; junction bases outside the gene matches: 5. Per germline, CDR1 SEHNR and CDR2 FQNEAQ (reference sequence). Written as DNA, the CDR3 is TGTGCCAGCAGCTCCGGGGACAGGACCTCCTACGAGCAGTACTTC. The encoded protein is CASSSGDRTSYEQYF. Full variable domain (rest looked up from reference TRBV7-9 and TRBJ2-7): DTGVSQNPRHKITKRGQNVTFRCDPISEHNRLYWYRQTLGQGPEFLTYFQNEAQLEKSRLLSDRFSAERPKGSFSTLEIQRTEQGDSAMYLCASSSGDRTSYEQYFGPGTRLTVT.

This clone was seen a single time. The same CDR3 can be traced to other DNA sequences in this sample. The chain links TRBV5-1 to TRBJ2-1; D might be TRBD1 (6 bases). Germline lookup yields CDR1 SGHRS and CDR2 YFSETQ. The CDR3 runs 14 residues. The V end was cut by 4 bases, the J end by 3 bases, with 11 bases between. The CDR3 spells CASSPTGFYNEQFF. The CDR3 DNA follows: TGCGCCAGCAGCCCCACAGGGTTCTACAATGAGCAGTTCTTC.

CDR3 in DNA: TGTGCCAGCAGACCCCTCGGACGGATCTATGGCTACACCTTC. This encodes CASRPLGRIYGYTF. The rearrangement uses TRBV27 and TRBJ1-2; D gene ambiguous. Germline V gene lookup returns CDR1 MNHEY and CDR2 SMNVEV (reference sequence). V lost 6 bases and J lost 4, with 15 bases in between. This CDR3 comprises 14 residues.

This chain joins TRBV2 and TRBJ2-1; 7 nucleotides match TRBD1. The CDR3 runs 14 residues. CDR1 SNHLY and CDR2 FYNNEI come from the germline V gene. J gave up 0 bases and V 4 bases, and 0 bases lay outside the gene matches. CDR3 DNA: TGTGCCAGCAGTGGACAGGGCTCCTACAATGAGCAGTTCTTC. Encoded protein: CASSGQGSYNEQFF.

The rearrangement uses TRBV5-6 and TRBJ2-1; D is ambiguous. Per germline, CDR1 SGHDT and CDR2 YYEEEE. Trimming left V 0 bases short and J 0 bases short, with 13 bases between. CDR3 size: 17 residues. Written as DNA, the CDR3 is TGTGCCAGCAGCTTGGAGACGTCTCCCAGCTCCTACAATGAGCAGTTCTTC. Translation: CASSLETSPSSYNEQFF. The full variable domain, completed using reference TRBV5-6 and TRBJ2-1, is DAGVTQSPTHLIKTRGQQVTLRCSPKSGHDTVSWYQQALGQGPQFIFQYYEEEERQRGNFPDRFSGHQFPNYSSELNVNALLLGDSALYLCASSLETSPSSYNEQFFGPGTRLTVL.

The chain recombines TRBV3-1 (or the pseudogene TRBV3-2) with TRBJ1-1; D might be TRBD1 (6 bases). Between the trimmed V and J ends, which lost 7 bases and 1 base, there was a span of 13 bases. The CDR3 loop spans 14 amino acids. CDR1 LGHDT and CDR2 YNNKEL come from the germline V gene (reference sequence). The CDR3 region is CASTFQQGNTEAFF. The CDR3, as DNA: TGTGCCAGCACTTTTCAACAGGGGAACACTGAAGCTTTCTTT.

This clone has just a few counts. The genes are TRBV6-1 and TRBJ2-3; possibly TRBD2 for D (5 bases). Germline V gene lookup returns CDR1 MNHNS and CDR2 SASEGT. V was cut by 3 bases and J by 1 base, with 11 bases left in between. The CDR3 runs to 15 residues. As DNA, the CDR3 is TGTGCCAGCAGTGAGAGGCTAGCCGGCACAGATACGCAGTATTTT. As protein: CASSERLAGTDTQYF.

This clone was detected once. The chain is built from TRBV5-1 and TRBJ1-1; maybe TRBD1 (6 bases). The CDR3 spans 13 residues. Per the germline V gene, CDR1 is SGHRS and CDR2 is YFSETQ. V gave up 3 bases and J gave up 6 bases, with 12 bases separating them. The CDR3 nucleotides are TGCGCCAGCAGCTCCAGGGGCGAGGCTGAAGCTTTCTTT. It translates to CASSSRGEAEAFF.

This clone showed up just once. The rearrangement uses TRBV5-1 and TRBJ2-3, with 8 nucleotides matching TRBD1. The J segment lost 2 bases and the V segment lost 4 bases, leaving 3 bases of the junction unmatched. The CDR3 spans 14 residues. Germline V gene sequence: CDR1 SGHRS, CDR2 YFSETQ. Here the CDR3 reads CASSRQGTTDTQYF. In nucleotides, the CDR3 is TGCGCCAGCAGCCGACAGGGGACCACAGATACGCAGTATTTT.

The chain joins TRBV5-8 to TRBJ2-5; the match to TRBD1 covers 10 bases. The CDR3 totals 15 residues. Germline trimming cut 2 bases from V and 5 bases from J; bases unmatched to any gene: 6. Germline values: CDR1 SGHTS, CDR2 YDEGEE. The CDR3 DNA sequence: TGTGCCAGCAGCTTTGACAGGGGGCGAGGGGAGACCCAGTACTTC. Protein: CASSFDRGRGETQYF.

CDR3 in amino acids: CASSELGDTQYF. The CDR3 region has the DNA TGTGCCAGCAGTGAACTCGGAGATACGCAGTATTTT. The V gene is TRBV6-1, the J gene TRBJ2-3; D remains unclear. The CDR3 covers 12 residues. Per germline, CDR1 MNHNS and CDR2 SASEGT. Trimming removed 2 bases at V and 5 bases at J, with 5 bases between.

V is TRBV6-2 or TRBV6-3 and J is TRBJ2-6; weak D call: TRBD1 (5 bases). CDR3 length equals 15 residues. Per germline, CDR1 MNHEY and CDR2 SVGEGT. Trimming pared 0 bases from V and 6 bases from J, leaving 9 bases between. The CDR3 region is CASSYSQGLANVLTF. The CDR3 bases are TGTGCCAGCAGTTACTCGCAGGGTTTGGCCAACGTCCTGACTTTC.

The chain has TRBV5-1 and TRBJ1-1; TRBD1 agrees at 9 bases. The trim removed 3 bases at V and 0 bases at J, leaving 6 bases unmatched. The length of the CDR3 is 16 residues. In germline, CDR1 is SGHRS, CDR2 YFSETQ. This CDR3 reads CASSYNRQGVNTEAFF. For the CDR3, the DNA is TGCGCCAGCAGCTATAATCGACAGGGGGTGAACACTGAAGCTTTCTTT.

On this clone: The identical CDR3 is also encoded by other nucleotide sequences in the sample. The chain joins TRBV29-1 to TRBJ1-2, with 9 bases fitting TRBD1. The CDR3 is 12 residues long. After removal of 7 bases from V and 4 bases from J, the junction contained 4 bases not matched to a gene. CDR1 and CDR2 from the germline V gene are SQVTM and ANQGSEA. CDR3 DNA sequence: TGCAGCGCAGGACAGGGGAGCTATGGCTACACCTTC. This encodes CSAGQGSYGYTF.

V is TRBV23-1 and J is TRBJ1-2; 11 bases map to TRBD1. TRBV23-1 is an open reading frame, and its role is uncertain. There are 16 residues in the CDR3. The ends lost 7 bases at V and 3 bases at J; junction bases unmatched: 10. CDR3 sequence: CASTLFLDRGHYGYTF. Written as DNA, the CDR3 is TGCGCCAGCACCCTGTTTTTGGACAGGGGGCACTATGGCTACACCTTC.

V is TRBV2 and J is TRBJ1-6; D is uncertain. CDR1 SNHLY and CDR2 FYNNEI come from the germline V gene. CDR3 length equals 14 residues. The V end lost 2 bases, the J end lost 6 bases, and 8 bases lay between the germline ends. CDR3 region: CASSENSVNSPLHF. The CDR3 region has the DNA TGTGCCAGCAGTGAAAACAGCGTTAATTCACCCCTCCACTTT.

This chain connects TRBV6-6 to TRBJ2-7, with 7 bases fitting TRBD1. This CDR3 region has 13 residues. Germline assignment: CDR1 MNHNY and CDR2 SVGAGI (reference sequence). After removal of 8 bases from V and 1 base from J, the junction contained 5 bases not matched to a gene. The CDR3 region is CASAWDRSYEQYF. The DNA for the CDR3 is TGTGCCAGCGCCTGGGACAGATCCTACGAGCAGTACTTC.

V and J are TRBV15 and TRBJ2-4; 10 bases agree with TRBD1. V lost 2 bases to trimming and J lost 9 bases; unmatched junction nucleotides: 7. Germline assignment: CDR1 LNHNV and CDR2 YYDKDF (reference sequence). The length of the CDR3 is 15 residues. This chain's CDR3 is CATSRLGTGDTIQYF. The CDR3 DNA reads TGTGCCACCAGCAGACTTGGGACAGGGGATACCATTCAGTACTTC.

The rearrangement uses TRBV9 and TRBJ2-3; 7 bases match TRBD2. CDR1 and CDR2 (germline): SGDLS, YYNGEE. V shed 0 bases, J shed 2 bases, and the junction held 3 bases outside the gene matches. The CDR3 has 15 residues. The CDR3 reads CASSVGGLLTDTQYF. Written as DNA, the CDR3 is TGTGCCAGCAGCGTAGGGGGACTACTCACAGATACGCAGTATTTT. The whole variable domain, filled in from reference TRBV9 and TRBJ2-3, reads DSGVTQTPKHLITATGQRVTLRCSPRSGDLSVYWYQQSLDQGLQFLIQYYNGEERAKGNILERFSAQQFPDLHSELNLSSLELGDSALYFCASSVGGLLTDTQYFGPGTRLTVL.

This clone has more than one count but fewer than ten. The gene calls are TRBV5-6 and TRBJ2-1, with 7 bases identical to TRBD1. V lost 0 bases to trimming and J lost 5 bases; unmatched junction nucleotides: 8. Per the germline V gene, CDR1 is SGHDT and CDR2 is YYEEEE. This CDR3 is built from 16 residues. The DNA for the CDR3 is TGTGCCAGCAGCTTGGTCGACAGGGATTCCAACAATGAGCAGTTCTTC. It is translated as CASSLVDRDSNNEQFF.